This T cell receptor (beta chain) was sequenced for a study of blood T cells in healthy people across ages. Next came a second PCR, run for about 6 to 12 cycles, which used a sample-barcoded 5' primer along with a J-beta primer mix. TCRdb reprocessed the 5' RACE reads via MiXCR and lists one record per CDR3 protein. The sample contains under 700,000 distinct CDR3 sequences, less than 25% of which appear only once. Germline V gene lookup returns CDR1 SGHRS and CDR2 YFSETQ. CDR3 length: 13 amino acids. Trimming took off 8 bases at V and 2 bases at J, with 13 bases between the two ends. The same sample was also used in a study of T cells of mothers and their children.

Sequenced: blood. The receptor was derived from a boy younger than 18 in good health. The genes are TRBV5-1 and TRBJ2-5; the D gene is possibly TRBD2 (6 bases). CDR3 DNA: TGCGCCAGTACCCGGGAGCGTCAAGAGACCCAGTACTTC. It translates to CASTRERQETQYF.